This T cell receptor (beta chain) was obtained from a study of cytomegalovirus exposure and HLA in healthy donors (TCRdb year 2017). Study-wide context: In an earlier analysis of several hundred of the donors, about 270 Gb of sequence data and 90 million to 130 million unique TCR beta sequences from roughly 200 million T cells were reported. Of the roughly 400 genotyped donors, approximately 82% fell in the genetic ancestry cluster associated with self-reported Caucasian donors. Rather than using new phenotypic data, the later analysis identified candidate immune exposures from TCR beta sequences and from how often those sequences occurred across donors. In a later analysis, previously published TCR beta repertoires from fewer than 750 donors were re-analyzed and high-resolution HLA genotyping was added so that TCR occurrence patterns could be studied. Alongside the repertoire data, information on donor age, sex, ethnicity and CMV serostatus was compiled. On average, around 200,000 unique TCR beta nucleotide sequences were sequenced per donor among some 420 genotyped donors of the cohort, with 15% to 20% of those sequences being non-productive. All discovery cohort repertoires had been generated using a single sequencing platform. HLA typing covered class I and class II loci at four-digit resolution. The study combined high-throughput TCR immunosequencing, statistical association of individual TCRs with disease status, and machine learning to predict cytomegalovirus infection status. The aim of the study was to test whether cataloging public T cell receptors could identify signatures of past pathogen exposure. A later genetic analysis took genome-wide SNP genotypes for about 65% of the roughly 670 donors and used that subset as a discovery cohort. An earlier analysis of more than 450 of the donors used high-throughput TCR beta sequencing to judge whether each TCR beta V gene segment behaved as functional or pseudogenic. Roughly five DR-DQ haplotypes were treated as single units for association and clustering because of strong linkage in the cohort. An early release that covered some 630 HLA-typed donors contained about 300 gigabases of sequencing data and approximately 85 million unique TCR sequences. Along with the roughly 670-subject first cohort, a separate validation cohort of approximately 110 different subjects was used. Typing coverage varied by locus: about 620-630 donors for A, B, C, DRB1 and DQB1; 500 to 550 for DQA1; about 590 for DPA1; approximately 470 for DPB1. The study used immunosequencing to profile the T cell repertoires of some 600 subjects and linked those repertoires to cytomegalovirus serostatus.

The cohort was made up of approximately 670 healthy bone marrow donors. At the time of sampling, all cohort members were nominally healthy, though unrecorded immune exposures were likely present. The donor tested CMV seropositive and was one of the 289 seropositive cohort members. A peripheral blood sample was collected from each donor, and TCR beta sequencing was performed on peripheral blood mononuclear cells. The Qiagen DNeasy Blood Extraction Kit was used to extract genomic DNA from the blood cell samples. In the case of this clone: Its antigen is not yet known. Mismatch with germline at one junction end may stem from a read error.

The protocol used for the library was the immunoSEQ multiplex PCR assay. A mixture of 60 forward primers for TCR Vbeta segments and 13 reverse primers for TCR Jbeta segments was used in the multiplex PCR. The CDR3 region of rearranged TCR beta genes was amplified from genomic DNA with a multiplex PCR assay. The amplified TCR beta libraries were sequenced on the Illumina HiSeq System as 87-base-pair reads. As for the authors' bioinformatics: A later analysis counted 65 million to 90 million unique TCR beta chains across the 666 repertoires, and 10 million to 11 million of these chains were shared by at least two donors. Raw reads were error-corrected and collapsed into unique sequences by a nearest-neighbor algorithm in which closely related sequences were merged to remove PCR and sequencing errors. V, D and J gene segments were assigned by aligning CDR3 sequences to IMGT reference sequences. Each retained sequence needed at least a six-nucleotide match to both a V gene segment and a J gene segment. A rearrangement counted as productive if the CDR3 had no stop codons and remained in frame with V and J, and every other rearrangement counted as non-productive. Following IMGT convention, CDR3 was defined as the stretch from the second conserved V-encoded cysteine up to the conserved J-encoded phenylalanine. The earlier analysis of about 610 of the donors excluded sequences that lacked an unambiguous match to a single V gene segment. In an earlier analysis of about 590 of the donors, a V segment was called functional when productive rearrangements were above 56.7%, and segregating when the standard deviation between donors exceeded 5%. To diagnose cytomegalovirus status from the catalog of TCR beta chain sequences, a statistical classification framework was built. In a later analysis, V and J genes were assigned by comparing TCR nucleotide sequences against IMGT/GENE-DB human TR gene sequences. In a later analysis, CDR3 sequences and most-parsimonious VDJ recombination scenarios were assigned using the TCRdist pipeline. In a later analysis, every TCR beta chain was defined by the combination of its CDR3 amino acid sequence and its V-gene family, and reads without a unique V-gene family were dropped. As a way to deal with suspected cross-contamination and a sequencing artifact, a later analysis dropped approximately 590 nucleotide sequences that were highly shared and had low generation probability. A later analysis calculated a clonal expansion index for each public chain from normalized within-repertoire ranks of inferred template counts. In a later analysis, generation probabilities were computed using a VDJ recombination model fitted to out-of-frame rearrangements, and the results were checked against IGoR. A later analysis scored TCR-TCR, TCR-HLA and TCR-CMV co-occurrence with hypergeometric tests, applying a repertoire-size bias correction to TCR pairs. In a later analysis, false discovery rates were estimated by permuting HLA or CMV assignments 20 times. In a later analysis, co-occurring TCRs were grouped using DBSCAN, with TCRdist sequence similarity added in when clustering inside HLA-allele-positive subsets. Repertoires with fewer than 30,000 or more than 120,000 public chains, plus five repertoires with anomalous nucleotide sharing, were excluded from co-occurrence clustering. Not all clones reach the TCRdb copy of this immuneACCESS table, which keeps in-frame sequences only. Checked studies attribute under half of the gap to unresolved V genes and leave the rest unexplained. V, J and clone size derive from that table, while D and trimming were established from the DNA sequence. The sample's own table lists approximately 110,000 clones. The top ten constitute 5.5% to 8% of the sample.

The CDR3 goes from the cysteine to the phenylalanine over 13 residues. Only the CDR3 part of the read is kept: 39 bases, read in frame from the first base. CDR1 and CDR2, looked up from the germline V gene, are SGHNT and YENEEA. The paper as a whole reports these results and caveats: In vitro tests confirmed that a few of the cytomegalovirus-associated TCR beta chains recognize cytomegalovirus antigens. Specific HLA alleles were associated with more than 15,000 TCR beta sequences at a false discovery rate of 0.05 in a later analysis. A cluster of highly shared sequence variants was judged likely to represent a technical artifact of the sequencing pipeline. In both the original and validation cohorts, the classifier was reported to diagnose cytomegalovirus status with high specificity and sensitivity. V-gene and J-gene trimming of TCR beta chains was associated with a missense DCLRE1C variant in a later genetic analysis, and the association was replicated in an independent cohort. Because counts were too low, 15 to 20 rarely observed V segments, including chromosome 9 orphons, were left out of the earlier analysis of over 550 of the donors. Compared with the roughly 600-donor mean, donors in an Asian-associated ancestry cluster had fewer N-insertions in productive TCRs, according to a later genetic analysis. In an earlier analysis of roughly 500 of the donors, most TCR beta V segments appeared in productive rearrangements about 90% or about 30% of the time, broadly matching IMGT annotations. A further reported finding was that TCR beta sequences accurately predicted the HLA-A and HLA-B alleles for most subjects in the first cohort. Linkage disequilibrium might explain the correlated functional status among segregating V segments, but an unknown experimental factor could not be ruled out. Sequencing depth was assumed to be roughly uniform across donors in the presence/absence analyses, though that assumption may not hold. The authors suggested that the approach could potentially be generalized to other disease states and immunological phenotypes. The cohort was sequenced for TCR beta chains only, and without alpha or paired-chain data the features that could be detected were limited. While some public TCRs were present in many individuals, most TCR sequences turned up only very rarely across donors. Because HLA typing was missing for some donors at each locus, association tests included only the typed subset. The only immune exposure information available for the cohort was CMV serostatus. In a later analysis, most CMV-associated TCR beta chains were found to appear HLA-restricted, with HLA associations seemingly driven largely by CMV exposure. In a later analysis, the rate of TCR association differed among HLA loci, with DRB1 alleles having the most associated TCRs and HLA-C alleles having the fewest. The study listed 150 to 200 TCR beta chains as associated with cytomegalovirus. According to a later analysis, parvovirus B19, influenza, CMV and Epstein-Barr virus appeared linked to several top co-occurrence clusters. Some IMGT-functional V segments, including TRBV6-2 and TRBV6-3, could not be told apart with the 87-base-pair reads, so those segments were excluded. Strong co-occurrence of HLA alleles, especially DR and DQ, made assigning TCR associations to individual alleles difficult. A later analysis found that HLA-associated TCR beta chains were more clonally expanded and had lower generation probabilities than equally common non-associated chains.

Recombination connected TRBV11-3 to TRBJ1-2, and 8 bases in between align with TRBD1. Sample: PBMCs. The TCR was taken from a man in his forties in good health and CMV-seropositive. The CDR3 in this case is CASSLGTGSPSAF. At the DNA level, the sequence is TGTGCCAGCAGCTTGGGGACAGGTTCCCCAAGCGCCTTC. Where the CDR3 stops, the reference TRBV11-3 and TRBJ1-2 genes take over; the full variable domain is EAGVVQSPRYKIIEKKQPVAFWCNPISGHNTLYWYLQNLGQGPELLIRYENEEAVDDSQLPKDRFSAERLKGVDSTLKIQPAELGDSAVYLCASSLGTGSPSAFGSGTRLTVV.